These 2 T cell receptor beta chains share one sample of origin, sequenced in a study of tissue T cells after allogeneic stem cell transplantation. The repertoire was sequenced with immunoSEQ multiplex PCR; TCRdb's copy has only in-frame clones and lacks some. The repertoire holds some 5,000 clones, less than 50% seen once, with roughly 24% in the top ten. Indicated time point: mouse harvest day 14 after allogeneic transplant. Mouse grafts combined 10^7 T-cell-depleted bone marrow cells with 10^6 splenic CD5+ T cells. Sequences were obtained from gut tissue. These receptors all stem from a female BALB/c mouse given C57BL/6 T cells with graft-versus-host disease after an allogeneic hematopoietic cell transplant.

Regarding this clone: The germline and genes are mouse ones. The read stops 1 residue short of the end of the CDR3; the missing end is completed from the germline J gene. This chain joins TRBV26 and TRBJ1-3, with a weak D call TRBD1 (5 bases). V dropped 1 base and J dropped 8 bases, with 12 bases sitting between them. CDR1 is KGHPV, CDR2 FQNQEV, per germline (reference sequence). There are 14 residues in the CDR3. CDR3 bases read: TGTGCCAGCAGTCTGTTCGGGGGGAGAGATACGCTCTAT. It yields the protein CASSLFGGRDTLY. The whole CDR3 region reads CASSLFGGRDTLYF.

A remark on this clone: The gene symbols are mouse symbols. The missing CDR3 end, 1 residue past where the read stops, is filled in from the germline J gene. V gene TRBV12-2 combines with J gene TRBJ2-3, with TRBD2 matching 7 bases. The length of the CDR3 is 16 residues. V was clipped by 4 bases and J by 0 bases; unmatched bases: 9. Germline V gene lookup returns CDR1 SGHLS and CDR2 HYDKME. The sequenced CDR3 bases are TGTGCCAGCTCCCCTTGGGGGGTAACTAGTGCAGAAACGCTGTAT. Its protein is CASSPWGVTSAETLY. The entire CDR3 is CASSPWGVTSAETLYF. The complete variable domain, with remaining parts taken from reference TRBV12-2 and TRBJ2-3, reads NSGVVQSPRYIIKGKGERSILKCIPISGHLSVAWYQQTQGQELKFFIQHYDKMERDKGNLPSRFSVQQFDDYHSEMNMSALELEDSAVYFCASSPWGVTSAETLYFGSGTRLTVL.